This T cell receptor (beta chain) was retrieved from a study of shared clonotypes between healthy human individuals. This clone occurred once. Method: immunoSEQ multiplex PCR; TCRdb's copy keeps in-frame clones and lacks some. The data hold roughly 2.5 million clones, with more than 80% observed a single time. Germline values: CDR1 SGHTA, CDR2 FQGNSA. Trimming stripped 0 bases from V and 3 bases from J, with 10 bases between. CDR3 size: 15 residues. This TCR was sampled from a man aged 18 to 30 in good health. The J gene is TRBJ2-3, the V gene TRBV7-2, with D uncertain. The specimen sequenced was naive CD4+ T cells sorted from blood. Documented subset: CD45RA+ positively selected. CDR3 in amino acids: CASSLARMFTDTQYF. The CDR3 DNA sequence: TGTGCCAGCAGCTTAGCCAGGATGTTTACAGATACGCAGTATTTT. Based on the CDR3 plus reference TRBV7-2 and TRBJ2-3, the full variable domain is GAGVSQSPSNKVTEKGKDVELRCDPISGHTALYWYRQSLGQGLEFLIYFQGNSAPDKSGLPSDRFSAERTGGSVSTLTIQRTQQEDSAVYLCASSLARMFTDTQYFGPGTRLTVL.